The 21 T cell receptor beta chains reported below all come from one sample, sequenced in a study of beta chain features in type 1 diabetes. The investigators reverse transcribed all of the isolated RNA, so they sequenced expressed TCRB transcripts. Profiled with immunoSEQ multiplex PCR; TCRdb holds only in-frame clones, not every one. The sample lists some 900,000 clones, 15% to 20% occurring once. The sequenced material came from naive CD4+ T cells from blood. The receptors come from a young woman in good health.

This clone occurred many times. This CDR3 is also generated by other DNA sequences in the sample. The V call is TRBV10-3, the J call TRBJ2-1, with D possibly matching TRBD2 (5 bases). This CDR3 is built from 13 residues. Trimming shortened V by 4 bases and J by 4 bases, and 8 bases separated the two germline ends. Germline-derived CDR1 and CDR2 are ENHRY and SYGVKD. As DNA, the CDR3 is TGTGCCATCAGTGTCGGCGGGTACAATGAGCAGTTCTTC. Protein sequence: CAISVGGYNEQFF.

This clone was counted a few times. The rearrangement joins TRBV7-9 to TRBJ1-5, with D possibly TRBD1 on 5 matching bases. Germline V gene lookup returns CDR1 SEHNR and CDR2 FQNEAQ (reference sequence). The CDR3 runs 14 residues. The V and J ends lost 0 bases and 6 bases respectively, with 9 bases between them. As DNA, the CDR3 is TGTGCCAGCAGCTTAGCAGGGGCGGGTCAGCCCCAGCATTTT. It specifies CASSLAGAGQPQHF.

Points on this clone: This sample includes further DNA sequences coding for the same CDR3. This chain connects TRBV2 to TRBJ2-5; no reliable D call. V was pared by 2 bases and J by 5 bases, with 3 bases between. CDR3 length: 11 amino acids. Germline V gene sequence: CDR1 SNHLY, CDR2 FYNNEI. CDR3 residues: CASSERETQYF. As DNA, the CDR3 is TGTGCCAGCAGTGAAAGGGAGACCCAGTACTTC.

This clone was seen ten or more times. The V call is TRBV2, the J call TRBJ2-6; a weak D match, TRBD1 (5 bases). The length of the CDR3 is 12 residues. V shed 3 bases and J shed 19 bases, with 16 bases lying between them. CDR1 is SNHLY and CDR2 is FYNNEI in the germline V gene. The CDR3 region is CASSDYPTATTF. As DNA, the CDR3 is TGTGCCAGCAGTGATTACCCGACAGCTACAACTTTC.

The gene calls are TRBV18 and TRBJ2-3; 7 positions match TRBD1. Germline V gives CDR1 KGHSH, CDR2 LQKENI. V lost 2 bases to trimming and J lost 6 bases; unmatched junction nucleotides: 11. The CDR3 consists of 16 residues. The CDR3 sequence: CASSPFDRVLSDTQYF. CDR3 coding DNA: TGTGCCAGCTCACCATTCGACAGGGTCCTGTCCGATACGCAGTATTTT.

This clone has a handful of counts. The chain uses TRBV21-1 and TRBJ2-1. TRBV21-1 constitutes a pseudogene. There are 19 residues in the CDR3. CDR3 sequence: CASSKGGSGNNEDYNEQFF. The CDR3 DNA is TGTGCCAGCAGCAAAGGTGGATCGGGCAACAACGAGGATTACAATGAGCAGTTCTTC.

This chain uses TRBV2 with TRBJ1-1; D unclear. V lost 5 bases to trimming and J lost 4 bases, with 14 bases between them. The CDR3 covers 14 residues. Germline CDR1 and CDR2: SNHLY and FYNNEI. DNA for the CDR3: TGTGCCAGCAGTAGTGTTTCGAGGGCCACTGAAGCTTTCTTT. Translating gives CASSSVSRATEAFF.

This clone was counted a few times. CDR3 sequence reads: CASSLRSGTTDTQYF. CDR3 coding DNA: TGTGCCAGCAGCTTGAGAAGCGGAACCACAGATACGCAGTATTTT. This chain joins TRBV7-2 and TRBJ2-3, with D possibly TRBD2 on 5 matching bases. Trimming removed 3 bases from V and 2 bases from J, with 12 bases in between. The CDR3 spans 15 residues. In germline, CDR1 is SGHTA, CDR2 FQGNSA.

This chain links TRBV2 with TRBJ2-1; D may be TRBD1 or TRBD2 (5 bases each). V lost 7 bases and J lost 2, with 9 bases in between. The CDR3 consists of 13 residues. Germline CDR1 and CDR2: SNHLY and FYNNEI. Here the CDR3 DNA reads TGTGCCAGCAATGGGGGAACCTACAATGAGCAGTTCTTC. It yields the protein CASNGGTYNEQFF.

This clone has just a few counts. DNA of the CDR3: TGTGCCGGTGCCCGCTCCGACGGGGCCCAGTACTTC. This translates into CAGARSDGAQYF. The genes are TRBV7-2 and TRBJ2-5; TRBD2 might be the D (5 bases). CDR1 SGHTA and CDR2 FQGNSA come from the germline V gene. Trimming took off 11 bases at V and 9 bases at J, with 19 bases between the two ends. The CDR3 spans 12 residues.

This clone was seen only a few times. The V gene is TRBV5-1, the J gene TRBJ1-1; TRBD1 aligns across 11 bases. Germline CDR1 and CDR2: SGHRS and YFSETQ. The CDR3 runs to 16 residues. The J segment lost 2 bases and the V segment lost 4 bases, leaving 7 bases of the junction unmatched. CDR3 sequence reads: CASSPGQGARNTEAFF. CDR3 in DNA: TGCGCCAGCAGCCCAGGACAGGGGGCTAGAAACACTGAAGCTTTCTTT.

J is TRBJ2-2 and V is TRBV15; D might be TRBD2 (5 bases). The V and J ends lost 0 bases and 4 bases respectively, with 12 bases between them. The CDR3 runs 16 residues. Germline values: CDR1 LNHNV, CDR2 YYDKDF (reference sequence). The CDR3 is CATSRDGGFGTGELFF. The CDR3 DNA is TGTGCCACCAGCAGAGATGGCGGGTTCGGCACCGGGGAGCTGTTTTTT.

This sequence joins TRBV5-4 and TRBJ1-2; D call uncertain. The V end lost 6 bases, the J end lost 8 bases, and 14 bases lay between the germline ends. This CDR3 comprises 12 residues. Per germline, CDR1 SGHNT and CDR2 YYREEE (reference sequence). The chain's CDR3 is CASTLVGRGYTF. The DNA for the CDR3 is TGTGCCAGCACCCTCGTGGGTCGAGGCTACACCTTC. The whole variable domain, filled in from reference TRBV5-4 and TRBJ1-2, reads ETGVTQSPTHLIKTRGQQVTLRCSSQSGHNTVSWYQQALGQGPQFIFQYYREEENGRGNFPPRFSGLQFPNYSSELNVNALELDDSALYLCASTLVGRGYTFGSGTRLTVV.

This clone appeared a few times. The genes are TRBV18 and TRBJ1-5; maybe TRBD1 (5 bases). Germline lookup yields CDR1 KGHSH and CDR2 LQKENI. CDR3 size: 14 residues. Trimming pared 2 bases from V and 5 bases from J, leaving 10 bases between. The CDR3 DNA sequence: TGTGCCAGCTCACCATTGGACACGGATCAGCCCCAGCATTTT. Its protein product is CASSPLDTDQPQHF.

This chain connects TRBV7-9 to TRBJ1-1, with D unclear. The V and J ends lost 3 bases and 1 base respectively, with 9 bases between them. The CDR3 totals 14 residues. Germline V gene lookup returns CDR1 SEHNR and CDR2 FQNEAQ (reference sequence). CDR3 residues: CASSFNGENTEAFF. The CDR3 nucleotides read TGTGCCAGCAGCTTCAATGGAGAGAACACTGAAGCTTTCTTT.

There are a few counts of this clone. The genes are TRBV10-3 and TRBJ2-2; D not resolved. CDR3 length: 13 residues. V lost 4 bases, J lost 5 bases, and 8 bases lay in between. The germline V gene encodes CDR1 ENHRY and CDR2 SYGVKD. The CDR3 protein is CAISAARTGELFF. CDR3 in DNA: TGTGCCATCAGTGCCGCTAGAACCGGGGAGCTGTTTTTT.

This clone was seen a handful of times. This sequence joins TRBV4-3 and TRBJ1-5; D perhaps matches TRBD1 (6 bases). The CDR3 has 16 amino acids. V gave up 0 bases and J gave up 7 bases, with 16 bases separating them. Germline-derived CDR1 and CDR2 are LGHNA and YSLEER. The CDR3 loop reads CASSQELDSKRQPQHF. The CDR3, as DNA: TGCGCCAGCAGCCAAGAATTGGACAGCAAGCGCCAGCCCCAGCATTTT.

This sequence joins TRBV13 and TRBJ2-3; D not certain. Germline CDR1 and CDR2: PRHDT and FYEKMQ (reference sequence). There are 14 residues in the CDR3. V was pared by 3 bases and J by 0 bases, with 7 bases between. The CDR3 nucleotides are TGTGCCAGCAGCTTGGAACCTAGCACAGATACGCAGTATTTT. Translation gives CASSLEPSTDTQYF.

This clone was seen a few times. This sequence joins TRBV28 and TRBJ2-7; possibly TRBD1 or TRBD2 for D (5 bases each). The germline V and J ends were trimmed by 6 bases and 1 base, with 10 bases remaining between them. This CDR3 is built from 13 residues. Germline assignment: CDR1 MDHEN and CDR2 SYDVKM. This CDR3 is CASSRDESYEQYF. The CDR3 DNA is TGTGCCAGCAGCCGGGACGAGTCCTACGAGCAGTACTTC.

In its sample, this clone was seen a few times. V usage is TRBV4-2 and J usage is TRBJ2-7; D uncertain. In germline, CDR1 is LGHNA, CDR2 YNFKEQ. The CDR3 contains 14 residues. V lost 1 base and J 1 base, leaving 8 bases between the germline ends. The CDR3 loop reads CASSQGAGSYEQYF. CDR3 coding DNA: TGTGCCAGCAGCCAAGGAGCAGGTTCCTACGAGCAGTACTTC.

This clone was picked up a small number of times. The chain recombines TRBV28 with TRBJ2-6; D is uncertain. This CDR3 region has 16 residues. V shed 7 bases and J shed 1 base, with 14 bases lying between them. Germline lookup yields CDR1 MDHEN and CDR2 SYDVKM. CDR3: CASTPRGWSGANVLTF. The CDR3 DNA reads TGTGCCAGCACACCACGTGGGTGGTCTGGGGCCAACGTCCTGACTTTC.